A single sample is the source of the 14 T cell receptor beta chains below, sequenced in a study of T cells in Graves' hyperthyroidism and ophthalmopathy. Amplified TCR beta CDR3 regions came from RNA transcripts. With the HTBI primer set, the TCR CDR3 went through a first round of RT-PCR. TCRdb re-analysed the multiplex PCR reads in MiXCR, keeping a single row per CDR3 protein. Of hundreds of thousands of distinct CDR3 sequences in the sample, 13% to 15% were seen once. Sequencing input: blood. These receptors all come from a woman between 18 and 29 years old with Graves' hyperthyroidism.

This clonotype was observed many times. The chain uses TRBV11-2 and TRBJ2-1; 7 bases are shared with TRBD2. Germline assignment: CDR1 SGHAT and CDR2 FQNNGV. The V segment lost 5 bases and the J segment 3 bases; nucleotides outside the gene matches: 7. CDR3 length: 15 residues. In DNA, the CDR3 is TGTGCCAGCAGCAACCCTAGCGGCTACTACAATGAGCAGTTCTTC. Its translation is CASSNPSGYYNEQFF.

This clonotype came up many times. This chain uses TRBV9 with TRBJ2-1; D is unresolved. Germline loops: CDR1 SGDLS, CDR2 YYNGEE. The V end lost 3 bases, the J end lost 10 bases, and 11 bases lay between the germline ends. The CDR3 has 12 amino acids. The DNA of the CDR3 is TGTGCCAGCAGCGGCGCCTCGGACGAGCAGTTCTTC. Translating gives CASSGASDEQFF.

This chain links TRBV4-1 with TRBJ1-3, with D hard to call. V lost 3 bases to trimming and J lost 0 bases, with 15 bases between them. The CDR3 has 17 residues. Germline V gene data show CDR1 as MGHRA and CDR2 as YSYEKL. CDR3: CASSHSPKSSSGNTIYF. The CDR3 DNA reads as TGCGCCAGCAGCCACTCTCCGAAGAGTTCCTCTGGAAACACCATATATTTT.

This clonotype was seen a few times. J is TRBJ1-3 and V is TRBV7-9; D is uncertain. Germline lookup yields CDR1 SEHNR and CDR2 FQNEAQ (reference sequence). V was cut by 8 bases and J by 0 bases, with 11 bases left in between. The CDR3 extends over 14 amino acids. The CDR3 DNA reads as TGTGCCAGCCCCGACTGGAGCTCTGGAAACACCATATATTTT. It is translated as CASPDWSSGNTIYF.

This clonotype was counted at least ten times. Written as DNA, the CDR3 is TGTGCCAGCAGTTTAGCGCCTGTTGGCTACACCTTC. This encodes CASSLAPVGYTF. The genes are TRBV12-3 or TRBV12-4 and TRBJ1-2; D not resolved. Trimming took off 0 bases at V and 7 bases at J, with 6 bases between the two ends. This CDR3 region has 12 residues.

This clonotype was seen ten or more times. V gene TRBV30 combines with J gene TRBJ2-7; D is possibly TRBD1 or TRBD2 (6 bases each). The CDR3 extends over 14 amino acids. V lost 8 bases and J lost 4, with 21 bases in between. Germline V gives CDR1 GTSNPN, CDR2 SVGIG (reference sequence). CDR3 nucleotide sequence: TGTGCCGCGGGGCCGGCAGGGGCTGCTTACGAGCAGTACTTC. It specifies CAAGPAGAAYEQYF.

This clonotype was detected a few times. A clone one base away is much larger, so this may be a read error. The chain is built from TRBV12-3 or TRBV12-4 and TRBJ1-6; a weak D match, TRBD1 (6 bases). The CDR3 contains 14 residues. The V gene lost 4 bases and the J gene lost 9 bases, with 13 bases spanning the gap. The DNA of the CDR3 is TGTGCCAGCAGTTCGGATTGGGGGCCTTCACCCCTCCACTTT. Protein product: CASSSDWGPSPLHF.

At least ten counts were recorded for this clonotype. This chain uses TRBV28 with TRBJ2-3; D is perhaps TRBD1 (6 bases). Germline V CDR1 and CDR2: MDHEN, SYDVKM. V was trimmed by 6 bases and J by 5 bases, leaving 15 bases between them. The length of the CDR3 is 14 residues. Written as DNA, the CDR3 is TGTGCCAGCAGAAACCCACAGGGTCGAGATACGCAGTATTTT. This encodes CASRNPQGRDTQYF.

This chain joins TRBV7-9 and TRBJ1-1; D remains unclear. Trimming cost V 4 bases and J 3 bases, with 12 bases left between them. This CDR3 spans 14 amino acids. Looked up from germline, CDR1 is SEHNR and CDR2 is FQNEAQ (reference sequence). This chain's CDR3 is CASSSLVADTEAFF. Written as DNA, the CDR3 is TGTGCCAGCAGCTCACTGGTTGCTGACACTGAAGCTTTCTTT.

This clonotype was seen more than once but under ten times. The chain recombines TRBV7-9 with TRBJ2-5; weak D call: TRBD1 (7 bases). The length of the CDR3 is 13 residues. Germline-derived CDR1 and CDR2 are SEHNR and FQNEAQ (reference sequence). Trimming took off 6 bases at V and 5 bases at J, with 13 bases between the two ends. The CDR3, as DNA: TGTGCCAGCAGGGAGGGGGCAGGGGAGACCCAGTACTTC. The encoded protein is CASREGAGETQYF.

This clonotype was detected ten times or more. V and J are TRBV12-3 or TRBV12-4 and TRBJ2-5; 9 nucleotides line up with TRBD1. This CDR3 contains 14 residues. V shed 5 bases, J shed 4 bases, and the junction held 5 bases outside the gene matches. The CDR3 DNA reads TGTGCCAGCAGTCTCCGGGACAGGGCAGAGACCCAGTACTTC. This translates into CASSLRDRAETQYF.

This clonotype was counted ten times or more. The chain combines TRBV13 with TRBJ2-3, with TRBD1 matching 10 bases. V lost 1 base and J lost 5; bases outside the gene matches: 9. The CDR3 runs 17 residues. The germline CDR1 and CDR2 sequences are PRHDT and FYEKMQ (reference sequence). The CDR3, as DNA: TGTGCCAGCAGCTTAGTGAGGACAGGGGGGTTAGGAGATACGCAGTATTTT. It yields the protein CASSLVRTGGLGDTQYF.

This clonotype showed up many times. The chain combines TRBV2 with TRBJ2-1; 12 bases are a match to TRBD2. Germline values: CDR1 SNHLY, CDR2 FYNNEI. V was pared by 6 bases and J by 4 bases, with 10 bases of the junction left unmatched. The CDR3 is 17 residues long. In DNA form, the CDR3 reads TGTGCCAGCAGCGCCGGGACTAGCGGGCAACGGTACAATGAGCAGTTCTTC. This gives the protein CASSAGTSGQRYNEQFF. Looking up the rest from reference TRBV2 and TRBJ2-1 gives the full variable domain: EPEVTQTPSHQVTQMGQEVILRCVPISNHLYFYWYRQILGQKVEFLVSFYNNEISEKSEIFDDQFSVERPDGSNFTLKIRSTKLEDSAMYFCASSAGTSGQRYNEQFFGPGTRLTVL.

This chain uses TRBV5-1 with TRBJ2-1, with TRBD1 identical over 9 bases. This CDR3 contains 14 residues. V was clipped by 3 bases and J by 7 bases; unmatched bases: 5. In germline, CDR1 is SGHRS, CDR2 YFSETQ. In DNA, the CDR3 is TGCGCCAGCAGCTACGGGACAGGGACGAATGAGCAGTTCTTC. Translated, it gives CASSYGTGTNEQFF.